Shown below are 24 T cell receptor beta chains from a single sample sequenced in a study of blood T cell repertoires in COVID-19. Produced via immunoSEQ multiplex PCR; TCRdb's table is partial and in-frame only. The table lists more than 100,000 clones, just over 85% of them singletons, with approximately 0.81% in the top ten. Sequencing used peripheral blood. These receptor sequences come from a woman aged 45-59 years with active or convalescent COVID-19.

The chain combines TRBV24-1 with TRBJ2-7; 10 bases agree with TRBD1. The CDR3 is 17 amino acids. The germline V gene encodes CDR1 KGHDR and CDR2 SFDVKD. The junction had 8 bases not matched to a gene; V was cut back by 2 bases and J by 2 bases. CDR3 bases: TGTGCCACCAGTGATTCGAACTTCGGGACAGGGGCCTACGAGCAGTACTTC. Amino acid sequence: CATSDSNFGTGAYEQYF.

The chain carries TRBV7-9 and TRBJ2-3; D possibly corresponds to TRBD1 (6 bases). The CDR3 runs to 18 residues. Trimming left V 3 bases short and J 2 bases short, with 21 bases between. The germline V gene encodes CDR1 SEHNR and CDR2 FQNEAQ (reference sequence). The CDR3 spells CASSLGAGRIMFTDTQYF. CDR3 DNA: TGTGCCAGCAGCTTGGGGGCGGGCAGGATTATGTTCACAGATACGCAGTATTTT. The variable domain in full, with the rest retrieved from reference TRBV7-9 and TRBJ2-3, is DTGVSQNPRHKITKRGQNVTFRCDPISEHNRLYWYRQTLGQGPEFLTYFQNEAQLEKSRLLSDRFSAERPKGSFSTLEIQRTEQGDSAMYLCASSLGAGRIMFTDTQYFGPGTRLTVL.

This clone was counted between two and nine times. This chain links TRBV4-3 with TRBJ2-1, with D uncertain. This CDR3 is built from 14 residues. V dropped 4 bases and J dropped 0 bases, with 7 bases sitting between them. CDR1 is LGHNA, CDR2 YSLEER, per germline. In nucleotides, the CDR3 is TGCGCCAGCAGCCGCCTGAGCTCCTACAATGAGCAGTTCTTC. Translated, it gives CASSRLSSYNEQFF.

This clone has just one count. J is TRBJ1-2 and V is TRBV11-2, with 7 bases identical to TRBD1. The germline V gene encodes CDR1 SGHAT and CDR2 FQNNGV. The length of the CDR3 is 15 residues. V shed 7 bases and J 0 bases; nucleotides not matched to a gene: 8. This chain's CDR3 is CASTTNRGANYGYTF. As DNA, the CDR3 is TGTGCCAGCACCACTAACAGGGGAGCTAACTATGGCTACACCTTC.

The chain couples TRBV6-2 or TRBV6-3 to TRBJ2-1, with D maybe TRBD2 (5 bases). V lost 0 bases, J lost 6 bases, and 18 bases lay in between. The CDR3 contains 17 residues. The germline CDR1 and CDR2 sequences are MNHEY and SVGEGT. The CDR3 sequence: CASSYSPLASPRNEQFF. CDR3 in DNA: TGTGCCAGCAGTTACTCCCCCCTGGCTAGCCCCCGCAATGAGCAGTTCTTC.

The CDR3, as DNA: TGTGCCAGCACCAAGACAGGGGCCTACGAGCAGTACTTC. Its protein product is CASTKTGAYEQYF. The rearrangement links TRBV6-1 to TRBJ2-7, with TRBD1 matching 8 bases. This CDR3 has 13 residues. Germline V gene lookup returns CDR1 MNHNS and CDR2 SASEGT. V lost 7 bases, J lost 2 bases, and 4 bases stayed unmatched.

This clone turned up a few times. J is TRBJ2-5 and V is TRBV14; tentatively, D is TRBD1 (5 bases). CDR1 is SGHDN, CDR2 FVKESK, per germline. Trimming took 1 base from V and 4 from J, leaving 10 bases between them. The CDR3 runs to 14 residues. CDR3 residues: CASSQVGARETQYF. In nucleotides, the CDR3 is TGTGCCAGCAGCCAAGTAGGGGCCCGAGAGACCCAGTACTTC.

Worth noting for this clone: The junction departs from the called germline gene at one end, perhaps through a read error. This chain connects TRBV6-5 to TRBJ2-7, with TRBD1 matching 8 bases. Germline CDR1 and CDR2: MNHEY and SVGAGI. The CDR3 covers 11 residues. CDR3 nucleotide sequence: TGTGCCAGCAGGGTGGAGGACAGGGTTCTCTTC. Protein product: CASRVEDRVLF.

The rearrangement links TRBV5-3 to TRBJ2-7, with 11 bases fitting TRBD2. TRBV5-3 is annotated as an ORF whose role is uncertain. J lost 3 bases, V lost 4 bases, and 18 bases had no gene match. The CDR3 covers 19 residues. CDR3 sequence reads: CARSRSLLAGVGLGYEQYF. DNA of the CDR3: TGTGCCAGAAGCCGAAGCCTACTAGCGGGAGTGGGTTTAGGCTACGAGCAGTACTTC.

V gene TRBV7-9 combines with J gene TRBJ2-3; 7 bases agree with TRBD2. V was clipped by 4 bases and J by 2 bases; unmatched bases: 15. The CDR3 length is 18 residues. Germline loops: CDR1 SEHNR, CDR2 FQNEAQ (reference sequence). For the CDR3, the DNA is TGTGCCAGCAGCTCCCCCGGACTAGTCCAACTCCTCACAGATACGCAGTATTTT. This codes for CASSSPGLVQLLTDTQYF.

This chain links TRBV6-5 with TRBJ1-1; no reliable D call. Trimming left V 5 bases short and J 3 bases short, with 10 bases between. The CDR3 contains 13 residues. CDR1 is MNHEY, CDR2 SVGAGI, per germline. The chain's CDR3 is CASSNEGDTEAFF. CDR3 nucleotides: TGTGCCAGCAGTAACGAGGGAGACACTGAAGCTTTCTTT.

This rearrangement joins TRBV19 to TRBJ2-5; 9 positions match TRBD2. The CDR3 runs 15 residues. Germline CDR1 is LNHDA and CDR2 is SQIVND (reference sequence). V lost 3 bases, J lost 4 bases, and 6 bases stayed unmatched. The CDR3 spells CASSMETAGGETQYF. The CDR3 nucleotides read TGTGCCAGTAGTATGGAGACAGCGGGAGGAGAGACCCAGTACTTC.

CDR3 in amino acids: CASSSRLGSTEAFF. The CDR3 bases are TGTGCCAGCAGCTCGCGGTTGGGGAGCACTGAAGCTTTCTTT. The rearrangement links TRBV9 to TRBJ1-1, with D hard to call. CDR3 size: 14 residues. Germline V lookup: CDR1 SGDLS, CDR2 YYNGEE. V lost 4 bases and J 4 bases, leaving 14 bases between the germline ends.

The rearrangement joins TRBV24-1 to TRBJ2-5, with TRBD2 matching over 13 bases. Per germline, CDR1 KGHDR and CDR2 SFDVKD. The CDR3 consists of 17 residues. V lost 5 bases, J lost 5 bases, and 10 bases stayed unmatched. The DNA for the CDR3 is TGTGCCACCAGTGGACCACTAGCGGGGGGGGCAGTGGAGACCCAGTACTTC. Its protein product is CATSGPLAGGAVETQYF.

The rearrangement joins TRBV14 to TRBJ1-1; D unresolved. Per germline, CDR1 SGHDN and CDR2 FVKESK. The CDR3 loop spans 13 amino acids. V was shortened by 1 base and J by 3 bases, with 6 bases between the two germline ends. The CDR3 DNA sequence: TGTGCCAGCAGCCAAGTATTTGACACTGAAGCTTTCTTT. Translation gives CASSQVFDTEAFF.

J is TRBJ2-1 and V is TRBV11-1; 8 positions agree with TRBD2. The CDR3 sequence is 15 residues long. After removal of 2 bases from V and 8 bases from J, the junction contained 8 bases not matched to a gene. From germline, CDR1 is SGHAT and CDR2 FQDESV (reference sequence). The CDR3 sequence is CASSLSSGNGYEQFF. The CDR3 nucleotides are TGTGCCAGCAGCTTAAGTAGCGGGAATGGCTATGAGCAGTTCTTC.

This clone was found once. This chain uses TRBV7-9 with TRBJ2-7; no clear D gene. Germline assignment: CDR1 SEHNR and CDR2 FQNEAQ (reference sequence). This CDR3 contains 13 residues. V shed 1 base and J shed 4 bases, with 8 bases lying between them. The CDR3 sequence: CASSLVPFYEQYF. Here the CDR3 DNA reads TGTGCCAGCAGCTTAGTCCCTTTTTACGAGCAGTACTTC. The full variable domain, with the rest looked up from reference TRBV7-9 and TRBJ2-7, is DTGVSQNPRHKITKRGQNVTFRCDPISEHNRLYWYRQTLGQGPEFLTYFQNEAQLEKSRLLSDRFSAERPKGSFSTLEIQRTEQGDSAMYLCASSLVPFYEQYFGPGTRLTVT.

The sample holds a few counts of this clone. The DNA for the CDR3 is TGCGCCAGCAGCGAGGATCTCGGAAACACCATATATTTT. It translates to CASSEDLGNTIYF. The rearrangement uses TRBV5-1 and TRBJ1-3; unclear D gene. This CDR3 comprises 13 residues. Trimming took 4 bases from V and 4 from J, leaving 9 bases between them. The germline V gene has CDR1 SGHRS and CDR2 YFSETQ.

The chain employs TRBV19 and TRBJ1-5, with D possibly being TRBD1 (6 bases). V was trimmed by 3 bases and J by 2 bases, leaving 11 bases between them. The CDR3 totals 15 residues. Germline CDR1 and CDR2: LNHDA and SQIVND (reference sequence). The CDR3: CASSIDRRGNQPQHF. CDR3 sequence (DNA): TGTGCCAGTAGTATCGACAGGAGAGGCAATCAGCCCCAGCATTTT.

The chain couples TRBV6-2 or TRBV6-3 to TRBJ2-5, with 8 bases identical to TRBD2. The CDR3 is 16 residues long. CDR1 and CDR2 (germline): MNHEY, SVGEGT. V lost 0 bases and J lost 1; bases outside the gene matches: 4. CDR3 sequence (DNA): TGTGCCAGCAGTTACTCGACTACTAGCGGCCAAGAGACCCAGTACTTC. Translated: CASSYSTTSGQETQYF.

This clone was counted only a few times. The chain recombines TRBV30 with TRBJ1-2, with 10 bases that match TRBD1. After removal of 8 bases from V and 7 bases from J, the junction contained 1 base not matched to a gene. The CDR3 contains 10 residues. In germline, CDR1 is GTSNPN, CDR2 SVGIG (reference sequence). The CDR3 is CAGQGVGYTF. CDR3 bases: TGTGCCGGACAGGGGGTTGGCTACACCTTC.

J is TRBJ1-4 and V is TRBV27, with no clear D. Trimming took 7 bases from V and 8 from J, leaving 14 bases between them. The germline gives CDR1 MNHEY, CDR2 SMNVEV (reference sequence). The CDR3 extends over 13 amino acids. CDR3: CASTGRGREKLFF. In DNA, the CDR3 is TGTGCCAGCACGGGGAGAGGGCGGGAAAAACTGTTTTTT.

This clone was observed a single time. The chain couples TRBV7-9 to TRBJ2-5, with 7 bases lining up with TRBD1. The J segment lost 5 bases and the V segment lost 5 bases, leaving 11 bases of the junction unmatched. The CDR3 contains 15 residues. Germline CDR1 SEHNR, CDR2 FQNEAQ (reference sequence). The CDR3 DNA is TGTGCCAGCAGCCGACCGACGACAGGGCGGGAGACCCAGTACTTC. It specifies CASSRPTTGRETQYF.

The V and J genes are TRBV24-1 and TRBJ1-2; 7 bases line up with TRBD1. V lost 3 bases to trimming and J lost 1 base; unmatched junction nucleotides: 7. The CDR3 is 16 amino acids. Germline values: CDR1 KGHDR, CDR2 SFDVKD. The CDR3: CATSDGTGDLNYGYTF. The CDR3 DNA follows: TGTGCCACCAGTGATGGTACAGGGGATCTTAACTATGGCTACACCTTC.